Included here is one T cell receptor beta chain sequence, with context. Its recognized antigen is unknown. No per-base quality is available; no much larger clone lies one base away. The CDR3 runs 15 amino acids, cysteine and phenylalanine included. Here the CDR3 DNA is all that survives: 45 bases in frame from base 1. From a lookup of the germline V gene (reference sequence), CDR1 and CDR2 are PRHDT and FYEKMQ. Germline trimming: 5 bases from V, 6 bases from J; junction bases outside gene matches: 11. Library creation used the immunoSEQ multiplex PCR assay. In most patients, genomic DNA was isolated using the Qiagen DNeasy Blood and Tissue Kit and sent frozen to Adaptive Biotechnologies for TCR sequencing. For most patients, genomic DNA was subjected to high-throughput TCR-beta CDR3 sequencing by Adaptive Biotechnologies. Per the original workflow: Adaptive's ImmunoSEQ software supplied the TCR sequencing data for roughly 17 patients, while MiXCR and VDJtools were used to process a few other patients. CD4 versus CD8 sorting errors were corrected by removing sequences found in both subsets at a frequency ratio below 5:1. CDR3 nucleotide sequences shared between donor and recipient were removed because the origin of such sequences could not be assigned. To count as alloreactive, a clone needed at least 2-fold expansion over unstimulated cells and a minimum CFSE-low frequency of 0.002% (template counts) or 0.001% (read counts). Mappable clones were those detected in sequenced pre-transplant spleen, lymph node, or MLR CFSE-low populations of the donor or recipient. Cumulative frequency of alloreactive clones was calculated as a percentage of all sequences weighted by copy number. TCRdb re-hosts the immuneACCESS table, in-frame sequences only. Its copies lack some clones; in the studies checked, an unresolved V gene accounts for under half of them, and the cause for the rest is not known. From that table come the V and J calls and clone size; the DNA was used to work out D and trimming. A total of around 100,000 clones appear in this sample, around 92% of them only once. The ten largest clones take up around 1% of the sample.

This specimen's time point label, per the study, means: cells obtained before transplantation from donor or recipient. CD3+CD4+ and CD3+CD8+ populations were FACS-sorted from unstimulated pre-transplant donor and recipient cells taken from spleen or lymph nodes. This specimen comes from a study of graft-versus-host responses after intestinal transplantation (dated by TCRdb to the early 2020s). In the study overall: Recipients received multivisceral, liver-intestinal, or isolated intestinal transplants. Anti-thymocyte globulin induction was given to all recipients, followed by maintenance tacrolimus and steroids for two to four years. After intestinal transplantation, graft-versus-host and host-versus-graft alloreactive T cell clones in the graft, circulation and bone marrow were tracked using bulk TCR-beta CDR3 sequencing. To identify alloreactive clones, pre-transplant mixed lymphocyte reaction products were sequenced and compared with unstimulated pre-transplant donor and recipient T cells. A cohort of under 30 intestinal transplant recipients, including one retransplant, was enrolled, and a few patients lacking pretransplant specimens were excluded. Donor T cell macrochimerism was defined as a peak of at least 4% donor T cells among recipient peripheral blood mononuclear cells. Instead of going to the commercial service, samples from a few later patients were sequenced in-house on an Illumina MiSeq and processed with MiXCR.

General study outcomes and caveats: The relatively low number and heterogeneity of intestinal transplant patients limited the conclusions. GvH clones were detected in recipient bone marrow, and some appeared earlier in ileal mucosa or blood, consistent with an intestinal mucosal origin. Early after transplant, declines in HvG clones were associated with peak levels of circulating GvH clones. High GvH to HvG T cell clonal ratios were observed in the allografts of patients with donor T cell macrochimerism.

In this chain, TRBV13 is recombined with TRBJ2-7; 9 nucleotides in the junction match TRBD2. This TCR was recovered from a human donor who was the organ donor for an intestinal transplant. The sequences come from unstimulated CD8+ T cells sorted from spleen or lymph node cells, collected before transplant. The CDR3: CASSASGDKRLEQYF. The DNA reads TGTGCCAGCAGCGCTAGCGGGGATAAAAGGCTCGAGCAGTACTTC.